This passage covers 13 T cell receptor beta chains from one sample sequenced in a study of vaccination and CD4 T cells after COVID-19. The Oncomine TCR Beta short-read assay was applied to DNA of cultured CD4+ T cells. A single record per CDR3 protein comes from TCRdb applying MiXCR to the PCR reads. The table has roughly 9,000 distinct CDR3 sequences, roughly 60% seen once. For these receptors, no antigen is known. The treatment: approximately nine-day PBMC culture with coronavirus spike peptide pools or control peptides (ViraFEST assay). Sequences were obtained from CD4+ T cells from blood, cultured in vitro. The receptor source for this set is a human donor who had recovered from COVID-19.

The V gene is TRBV2, the J gene TRBJ2-5; D gene uncertain. This CDR3 is built from 11 residues. The germline V gene encodes CDR1 SNHLY and CDR2 FYNNEI. With 9 bases removed from V and 1 base from J, the gap between germline ends came to 6 bases. The CDR3 loop is CARTSQETQYF. The CDR3, as DNA: TGTGCCAGGACCAGCCAAGAGACCCAGTACTTC. The variable domain in full, completed from reference TRBV2 and TRBJ2-5, reads EPEVTQTPSHQVTQMGQEVILRCVPISNHLYFYWYRQILGQKVEFLVSFYNNEISEKSEIFDDQFSVERPDGSNFTLKIRSTKLEDSAMYFCARTSQETQYFGPGTRLLVL.

The chain combines TRBV27 with TRBJ2-6; D remains unclear. CDR1 MNHEY and CDR2 SMNVEV come from the germline V gene (reference sequence). Between the trimmed V and J ends, which lost 8 bases and 4 bases, there was a span of 9 bases. This CDR3 has 13 residues. CDR3 sequence: CASRPVGANVLTF. In nucleotides, the CDR3 is TGTGCCAGCCGCCCAGTGGGGGCCAACGTCCTGACTTTC.

This clonotype was picked up a small number of times. The genes are TRBV6-2 or TRBV6-3 and TRBJ2-5, with TRBD2 as a possible D gene (6 bases). Looked up from germline, CDR1 is MNHEY and CDR2 is SVGEGT. Trimming stripped 5 bases from V and 5 bases from J, with 18 bases between. This CDR3 is built from 15 residues. Here the CDR3 DNA reads TGTGCCAGCAGTCGTTCAGGGAGGTGGGGGGAGACCCAGTACTTC. As protein: CASSRSGRWGETQYF.

V is TRBV7-2 and J is TRBJ2-5; D assignment may be TRBD1 or TRBD2 (6 bases each). The CDR3 sequence is 15 residues long. V lost 3 bases, J lost 5 bases, and 16 bases lay in between. CDR1 SGHTA and CDR2 FQGNSA come from the germline V gene. CDR3 sequence (DNA): TGTGCCAGCAGCTTCAACAGGGTTGGGAGGGAGACCCAGTACTTC. It encodes CASSFNRVGRETQYF.

This CDR3 reads CAISDQTRETQYF. The CDR3 DNA follows: TGTGCCATCAGTGATCAAACTCGGGAGACCCAGTACTTC. The gene calls are TRBV10-3 and TRBJ2-5; unclear D gene. Germline loops: CDR1 ENHRY, CDR2 SYGVKD. The CDR3 is made up of 13 amino acids. V lost 3 bases and J 5 bases, leaving 10 bases between the germline ends.

This clonotype was seen more than once but under ten times. The CDR3 DNA follows: TGCAGCTTCGACGGGAACACTGAAGCTTTCTTT. Its translation: CSFDGNTEAFF. This rearrangement joins TRBV20-1 to TRBJ1-1; D remains unclear. From germline, CDR1 is DFQATT and CDR2 SNEGSKA (reference sequence). This CDR3 contains 11 residues.

V is TRBV10-3 and J is TRBJ2-7, with 12 bases identical to TRBD1. The V segment lost 2 bases and the J segment 5 bases; nucleotides outside the gene matches: 10. The CDR3 runs 17 residues. The germline V gene encodes CDR1 ENHRY and CDR2 SYGVKD. This CDR3 reads CAISEGGLGQGANEQYF. The CDR3 DNA sequence: TGTGCCATCAGTGAGGGGGGATTGGGACAGGGGGCGAACGAGCAGTACTTC.

The chain links TRBV28 to TRBJ2-7; perhaps TRBD1 as D (5 bases). The CDR3 consists of 14 residues. The V gene's germline CDR1 is MDHEN and CDR2 SYDVKM. V lost 3 bases, J lost 6 bases, and 15 bases lay in between. The CDR3 DNA sequence: TGTGCCAGCAGTTTGGCTCTTAGGGGTCGCGAGCAGTACTTC. This codes for CASSLALRGREQYF.

The rearrangement uses TRBV28 and TRBJ1-2; maybe TRBD1 (5 bases). Trimming took off 3 bases at V and 3 bases at J, with 11 bases between the two ends. Germline loops: CDR1 MDHEN, CDR2 SYDVKM. The CDR3 spans 14 residues. The chain's CDR3 is CASSLWGEDYGYTF. For the CDR3, the DNA is TGTGCCAGCAGTTTGTGGGGGGAGGACTATGGCTACACCTTC.

The genes are TRBV6-1 and TRBJ1-5; D is ambiguous. The CDR3 totals 11 residues. Germline CDR1 and CDR2: MNHNS and SASEGT. V was pared by 8 bases and J by 0 bases, with 2 bases between. CDR3 amino acids: CASHSNQPQHF. In DNA form, the CDR3 reads TGTGCCAGCCATAGCAATCAGCCCCAGCATTTT.

The CDR3 sequence: CASSPGALGETQYF. DNA of the CDR3: TGTGCCAGCAGCCCCGGGGCCCTAGGGGAGACCCAGTACTTC. This chain joins TRBV7-3 and TRBJ2-5; D tentatively reads TRBD1 or TRBD2 (5 bases each). V dropped 5 bases and J dropped 5 bases, with 15 bases sitting between them. The CDR3 totals 14 residues. Germline values: CDR1 SGHTA, CDR2 FQGTGA.

This clonotype was counted a single time. The rearrangement uses TRBV29-1 and TRBJ1-2, with D tentatively TRBD1 (5 bases). Per the germline V gene, CDR1 is SQVTM and CDR2 is ANQGSEA. The CDR3 length is 13 residues. Trimming pared 6 bases from V and 5 bases from J, leaving 16 bases between. The DNA of the CDR3 is TGCAGCGTAAGCCGAGGGACCCAGTATGGCTACACCTTC. This encodes CSVSRGTQYGYTF. The full variable domain, completed using reference TRBV29-1 and TRBJ1-2, is SAVISQKPSRDICQRGTSLTIQCQVDSQVTMMFWYRQQPGQSLTLIATANQGSEATYESGFVIDKFPISRPNLTFSTLTVSNMSPEDSSIYLCSVSRGTQYGYTFGSGTRLTVV.

The V gene is TRBV7-8, the J gene TRBJ1-5; no clear D. Germline V gene data show CDR1 as SGHVS and CDR2 as FQNEAQ. This CDR3 spans 15 amino acids. V gave up 1 base and J gave up 0 bases, with 7 bases separating them. The CDR3 coding sequence is TGTGCCAGCAGCTTAGGACTTGTTAGCAATCAGCCCCAGCATTTT. Translated: CASSLGLVSNQPQHF. Together with reference TRBV7-8 and TRBJ1-5, the CDR3 gives the full variable domain: GAGVSQSPRYKVAKRGQDVALRCDPISGHVSLFWYQQALGQGPEFLTYFQNEAQLDKSGLPSDRFFAERPEGSVSTLKIQRTQQEDSAVYLCASSLGLVSNQPQHFGDGTRLSIL.